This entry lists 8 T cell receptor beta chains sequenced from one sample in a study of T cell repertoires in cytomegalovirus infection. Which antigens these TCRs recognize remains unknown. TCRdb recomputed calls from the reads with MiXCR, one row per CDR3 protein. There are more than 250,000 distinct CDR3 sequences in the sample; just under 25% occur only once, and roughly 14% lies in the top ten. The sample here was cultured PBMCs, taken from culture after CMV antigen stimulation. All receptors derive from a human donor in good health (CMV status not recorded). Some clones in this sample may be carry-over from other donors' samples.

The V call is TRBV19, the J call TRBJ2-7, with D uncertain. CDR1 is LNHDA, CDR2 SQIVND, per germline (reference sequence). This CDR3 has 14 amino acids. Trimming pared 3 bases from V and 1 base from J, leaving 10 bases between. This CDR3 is CASSMQGFSYEQYF. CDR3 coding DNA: TGTGCCAGTAGTATGCAAGGGTTTTCCTACGAGCAGTACTTC.

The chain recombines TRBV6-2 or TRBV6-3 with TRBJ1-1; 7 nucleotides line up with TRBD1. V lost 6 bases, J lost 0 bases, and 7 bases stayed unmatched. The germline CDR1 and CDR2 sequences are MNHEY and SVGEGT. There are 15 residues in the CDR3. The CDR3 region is CASRRDSLMNTEAFF. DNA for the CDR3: TGTGCCAGCAGAAGGGACAGCCTGATGAACACTGAAGCTTTCTTT.

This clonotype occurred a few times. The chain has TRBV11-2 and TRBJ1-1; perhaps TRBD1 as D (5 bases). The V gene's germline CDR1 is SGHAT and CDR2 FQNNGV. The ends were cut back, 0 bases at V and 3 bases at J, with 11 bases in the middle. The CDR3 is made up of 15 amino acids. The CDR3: CASSLDGAGDTEAFF. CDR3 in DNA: TGTGCCAGCAGCTTAGATGGGGCGGGGGACACTGAAGCTTTCTTT.

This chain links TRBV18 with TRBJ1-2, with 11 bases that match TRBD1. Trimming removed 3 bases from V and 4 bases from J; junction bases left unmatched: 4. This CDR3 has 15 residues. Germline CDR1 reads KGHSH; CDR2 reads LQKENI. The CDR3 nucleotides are TGTGCCAGCTCACCGGACAGGGGGCGGGCCTATGGCTACACCTTC. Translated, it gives CASSPDRGRAYGYTF.

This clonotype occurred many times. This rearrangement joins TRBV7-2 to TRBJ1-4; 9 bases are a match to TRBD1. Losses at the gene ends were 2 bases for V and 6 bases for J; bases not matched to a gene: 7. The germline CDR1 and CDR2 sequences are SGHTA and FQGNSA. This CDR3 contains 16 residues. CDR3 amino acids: CASSLTRDRVYEKLFF. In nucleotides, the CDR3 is TGTGCCAGCAGCTTAACCCGGGACAGGGTATATGAAAAACTGTTTTTT. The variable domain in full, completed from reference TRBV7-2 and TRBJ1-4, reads GAGVSQSPSNKVTEKGKDVELRCDPISGHTALYWYRQSLGQGLEFLIYFQGNSAPDKSGLPSDRFSAERTGGSVSTLTIQRTQQEDSAVYLCASSLTRDRVYEKLFFGSGTQLSVL.

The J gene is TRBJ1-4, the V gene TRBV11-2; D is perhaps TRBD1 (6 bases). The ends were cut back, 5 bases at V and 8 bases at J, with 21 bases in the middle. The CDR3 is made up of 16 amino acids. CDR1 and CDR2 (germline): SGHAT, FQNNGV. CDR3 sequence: CASSLTTTGRGEKLFF. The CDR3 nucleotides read TGTGCCAGCAGCCTAACGACGACAGGCCGAGGGGAAAAACTGTTTTTT.

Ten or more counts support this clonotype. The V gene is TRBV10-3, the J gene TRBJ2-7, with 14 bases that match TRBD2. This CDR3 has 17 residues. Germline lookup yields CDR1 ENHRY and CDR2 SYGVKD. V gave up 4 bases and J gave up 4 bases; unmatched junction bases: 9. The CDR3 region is CAISVTSGRANQYEQYF. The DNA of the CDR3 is TGTGCCATCAGTGTGACTAGCGGGAGGGCCAATCAATACGAGCAGTACTTC.

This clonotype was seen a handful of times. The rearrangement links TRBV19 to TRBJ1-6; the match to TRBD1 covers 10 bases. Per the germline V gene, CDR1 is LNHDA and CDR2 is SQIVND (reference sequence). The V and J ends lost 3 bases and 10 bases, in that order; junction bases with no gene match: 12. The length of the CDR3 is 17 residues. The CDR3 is CASSIVGTGDYTSPLHF. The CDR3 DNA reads TGTGCCAGTAGTATTGTTGGGACAGGGGATTATACATCACCCCTCCACTTT.